Presented here are 20 T cell receptor beta chains from one specimen sequenced in a study of T cells after yellow fever vaccination. TCRdb analysed the 5' RACE reads with MiXCR anew, one entry per CDR3 protein. The profile shows 450,000 to 550,000 distinct CDR3 sequences, 21% of them singletons. The sample consisted of PBMCs, taken more than 20 days after the first yellow fever vaccination. These receptors all come from a man aged 18 to 29 who received the YFV17D yellow fever vaccine.

In this sample, this clonotype turned up many times. The chain combines TRBV3-1 with TRBJ2-7; 8 nucleotides match TRBD2. This CDR3 has 14 residues. Germline lookup yields CDR1 LGHDT and CDR2 YNNKEL (reference sequence). The V segment lost 4 bases and the J segment 1 base; nucleotides outside the gene matches: 3. CDR3 DNA: TGTGCCAGCAGCCCCCGGGGGGGTTCCTACGAGCAGTACTTC. It yields the protein CASSPRGGSYEQYF.

V gene TRBV4-1 combines with J gene TRBJ2-4, with 10 positions matching TRBD1. Germline CDR1 is MGHRA and CDR2 is YSYEKL. The CDR3 is 17 amino acids. V dropped 4 bases and J dropped 0; count of bases not matched to a gene: 6. In DNA form, the CDR3 reads TGCGCCAGCAGCCGGACAGGGGGGGACTTAGCCAAAAACATTCAGTACTTC. Translation gives CASSRTGGDLAKNIQYF.

This clonotype was observed a single time. The V and J genes are TRBV9 and TRBJ2-1, with TRBD1 matching 9 bases. The V gene end was trimmed by 0 bases and the J gene end by 9 bases; junction bases not matched to a gene: 7. Germline CDR1 SGDLS, CDR2 YYNGEE. The length of the CDR3 is 15 residues. The CDR3 spells CASSVGTGVRFEQFF. In DNA, the CDR3 is TGTGCCAGCAGCGTAGGGACAGGGGTGCGGTTTGAGCAGTTCTTC.

There are a few counts of this clonotype. The V gene is TRBV5-1, the J gene TRBJ1-6; D is uncertain. Germline V gives CDR1 SGHRS, CDR2 YFSETQ. The CDR3 loop spans 16 amino acids. V lost 4 bases, J lost 7 bases, and 18 bases lay in between. The CDR3 nucleotides are TGCGCCAGCAGCCTGGGCAACACGTTTTCGAATTCACCCCTCCACTTT. This sequence encodes CASSLGNTFSNSPLHF.

V gene TRBV20-1 combines with J gene TRBJ2-1; 7 nucleotides agree with TRBD1. J gave up 5 bases and V 7 bases, and 14 bases lay outside the gene matches. CDR3 length: 15 residues. The germline CDR1 and CDR2 sequences are DFQATT and SNEGSKA (reference sequence). CDR3 nucleotides: TGCAGTGTCAGCGACGGGACAGTCGCTCACAATGAGCAGTTCTTC. Translating gives CSVSDGTVAHNEQFF.

This clonotype was counted between two and nine times. The V and J genes are TRBV20-1 and TRBJ2-5; D possibly uses TRBD1 or TRBD2 (5 bases each). Deletions cut 0 bases from V and 4 bases from J, with 12 bases between. Germline-derived CDR1 and CDR2 are DFQATT and SNEGSKA (reference sequence). The CDR3 runs 14 residues. CDR3 DNA sequence: TGCAGTGCTAGAGATTCGGGGCGCGGAGAGACCCAGTACTTC. The encoded protein is CSARDSGRGETQYF.

The V and J genes are TRBV27 and TRBJ1-5, with D perhaps matching TRBD1 (6 bases). Deletions cut 3 bases from V and 5 bases from J, with 11 bases between. CDR3 length: 14 residues. CDR1 and CDR2 from the germline V gene are MNHEY and SMNVEV (reference sequence). The CDR3 reads CASSLGRGYQPQHF. CDR3 nucleotide sequence: TGTGCCAGCAGTTTGGGGAGGGGGTATCAGCCCCAGCATTTT.

The genes are TRBV30 and TRBJ2-3; the D is unclear. V was clipped by 3 bases and J by 4 bases, with 26 bases between them. Per germline, CDR1 GTSNPN and CDR2 SVGIG (reference sequence). This CDR3 spans 18 amino acids. The CDR3 sequence is CAWRTLRQSLRQADTQYF. The CDR3, as DNA: TGTGCCTGGAGGACCCTTCGACAATCCCTTCGACAAGCAGATACGCAGTATTTT.

This clonotype was seen a few times. The chain carries TRBV15 and TRBJ2-7, with no clear D. Trimming took 0 bases from V and 0 from J, leaving 6 bases between them. The CDR3 covers 14 residues. CDR1 LNHNV and CDR2 YYDKDF come from the germline V gene (reference sequence). The CDR3 reads CATSRDYNSYEQYV. The CDR3, as DNA: TGTGCCACCAGCAGAGACTATAACTCCTACGAGCAGTACGTC.

This clonotype turned up a few times. A read error may produce the germline difference seen at one junction end. The CDR3 protein is CASSVDSSYEQYF. The DNA for the CDR3 is TGTGCCTCGAGTGTTGACAGTTCCTACGAGCAGTACTTC. J is TRBJ2-7 and V is TRBV30, with a weak D call TRBD1 (5 bases). The CDR3 totals 13 residues. The germline CDR1 and CDR2 sequences are GTSNPN and SVGIG (reference sequence). Supplemented by reference TRBV30 and TRBJ2-7, the full variable domain reads SQTIHQWPATLVQPVGSPLSLECTVEGTSNPNLYWYRQAAGRGLQLLFYSVGIGQISSEVPQNLSASRPQDRQFILSSKKLLLSDSGFYLCASSVDSSYEQYFGPGTRLTVT.

This clonotype appeared a few times. The chain couples TRBV20-1 to TRBJ1-5; possibly TRBD1 for D (6 bases). Germline values: CDR1 DFQATT, CDR2 SNEGSKA (reference sequence). V was cut by 4 bases and J by 6 bases, with 13 bases left in between. The CDR3 has 13 residues. In DNA, the CDR3 is TGCAGTGCTACACCGGGGGGGCCTCAGCCCCAGCATTTT. Its translation: CSATPGGPQPQHF.

The CDR3 DNA reads as TGTGCCAGCAGCTGGGACCTGGTGATGCAGTACGTC. It encodes CASSWDLVMQYV. The V call is TRBV6-6, the J call TRBJ2-7; D may be TRBD1 or TRBD2 (5 bases each). The germline V gene has CDR1 MNHNY and CDR2 SVGAGI (reference sequence). Trimming stripped 6 bases from V and 9 bases from J, with 15 bases between. CDR3 length equals 12 residues.

The chain couples TRBV7-9 to TRBJ2-5; perhaps TRBD2 as D (6 bases). V was shortened by 10 bases and J by 5 bases, with 20 bases between the two germline ends. The CDR3 is 14 residues long. Per germline, CDR1 SEHNR and CDR2 FQNEAQ (reference sequence). The DNA of the CDR3 is TGTGCCATCCACGCCTCGGGGGATTGGGAGACCCAGTACTTC. Translated: CAIHASGDWETQYF.

The J gene is TRBJ2-5, the V gene TRBV13; 7 bases are shared with TRBD1. This CDR3 is built from 17 residues. Per germline, CDR1 PRHDT and CDR2 FYEKMQ (reference sequence). J was trimmed by 5 bases and V by 1 base; bases with no gene match: 13. The CDR3 DNA reads TGTGCCAGCAGCTTAGTCTGGGAAGGGGGCGCGGGTGAGACCCAGTACTTC. This sequence encodes CASSLVWEGGAGETQYF.

The chain couples TRBV4-2 to TRBJ2-5; 7 nucleotides line up with TRBD2. Germline V CDR1 and CDR2: LGHNA, YNFKEQ. Unmatched junction bases numbered 3, after V lost 2 bases and J lost 3 bases. This CDR3 region has 14 residues. The CDR3 DNA follows: TGTGCCAGCAGCCAATGGGCGGGGGAAGAGACCCAGTACTTC. This translates into CASSQWAGEETQYF.

V is TRBV7-9 and J is TRBJ2-1; the D gene is possibly TRBD2 (5 bases). CDR1 is SEHNR, CDR2 FQNEAQ, per germline (reference sequence). CDR3 length: 15 amino acids. Trimming pared 5 bases from V and 7 bases from J, leaving 18 bases between. CDR3 region: CASSPPGDLGNEQFF. DNA for the CDR3: TGTGCCAGCAGCCCCCCCGGGGATTTAGGGAATGAGCAGTTCTTC.

This clonotype was detected a few times. V usage is TRBV14 and J usage is TRBJ2-3; TRBD1 matches 12 bases. Germline V gives CDR1 SGHDN, CDR2 FVKESK. The J segment lost 4 bases and the V segment lost 5 bases, leaving 4 bases of the junction unmatched. The CDR3 is made up of 15 amino acids. CDR3 bases: TGTGCCAGCAGCTGGGGGACAGGGGGCGCAGATACGCAGTATTTT. It translates to CASSWGTGGADTQYF. Filled out from reference TRBV14 and TRBJ2-3, the complete variable domain reads EAGVTQFPSHSVIEKGQTVTLRCDPISGHDNLYWYRRVMGKEIKFLLHFVKESKQDESGMPNNRFLAERTGGTYSTLKVQPAELEDSGVYFCASSWGTGGADTQYFGPGTRLTVL.

The gene calls are TRBV7-2 and TRBJ1-6; TRBD1 might be the D (5 bases). Germline-derived CDR1 and CDR2 are SGHTA and FQGNSA. With 5 bases removed from V and 10 bases from J, the gap between germline ends came to 15 bases. This CDR3 comprises 14 residues. The DNA of the CDR3 is TGTGCCAGCAGCCAGCAGGGTACAATGTCACCCCTCCACTTT. This codes for CASSQQGTMSPLHF.

This clonotype was observed a handful of times. This rearrangement joins TRBV19 to TRBJ2-7, with 7 bases matching TRBD1. The V gene end was trimmed by 4 bases and the J gene end by 3 bases; junction bases not matched to a gene: 6. Germline V gene data show CDR1 as LNHDA and CDR2 as SQIVND (reference sequence). The CDR3 sequence is 14 residues long. The CDR3 DNA reads TGTGCCAGTAGTAGAGAACAGGGGTACTACGAGCAGTACTTC. This gives the protein CASSREQGYYEQYF.

This chain joins TRBV9 and TRBJ1-1; D gene ambiguous. CDR1 is SGDLS, CDR2 YYNGEE, per germline. V lost 4 bases and J 4 bases, leaving 17 bases between the germline ends. The length of the CDR3 is 15 residues. CDR3 loop: CASSPQTGSGTEAFF. The CDR3 nucleotides are TGTGCCAGCAGCCCACAAACGGGGAGTGGCACTGAAGCTTTCTTT.